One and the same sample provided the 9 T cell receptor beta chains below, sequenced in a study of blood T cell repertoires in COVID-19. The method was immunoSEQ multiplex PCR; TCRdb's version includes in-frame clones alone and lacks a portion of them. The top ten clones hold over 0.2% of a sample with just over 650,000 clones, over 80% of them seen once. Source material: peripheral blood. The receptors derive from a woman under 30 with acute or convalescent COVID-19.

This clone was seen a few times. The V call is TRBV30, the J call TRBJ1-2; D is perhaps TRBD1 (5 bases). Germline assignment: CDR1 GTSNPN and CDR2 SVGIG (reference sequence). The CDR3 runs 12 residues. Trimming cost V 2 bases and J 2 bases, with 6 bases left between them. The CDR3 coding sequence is TGTGCCTGGAGTCCAGGGAACTATGGCTACACCTTC. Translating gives CAWSPGNYGYTF.

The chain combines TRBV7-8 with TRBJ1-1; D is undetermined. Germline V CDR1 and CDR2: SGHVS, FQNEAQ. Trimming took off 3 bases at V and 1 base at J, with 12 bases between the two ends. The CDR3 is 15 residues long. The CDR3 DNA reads TGTGCCAGCAGCTTTGCGGGTCAGTCGAACACTGAAGCTTTCTTT. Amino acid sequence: CASSFAGQSNTEAFF.

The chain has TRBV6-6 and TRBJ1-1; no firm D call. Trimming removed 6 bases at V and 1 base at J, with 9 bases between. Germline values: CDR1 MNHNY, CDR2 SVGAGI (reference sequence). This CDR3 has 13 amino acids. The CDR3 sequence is CASSPRENTEAFF. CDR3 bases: TGTGCCAGCAGCCCGCGGGAGAACACTGAAGCTTTCTTT.

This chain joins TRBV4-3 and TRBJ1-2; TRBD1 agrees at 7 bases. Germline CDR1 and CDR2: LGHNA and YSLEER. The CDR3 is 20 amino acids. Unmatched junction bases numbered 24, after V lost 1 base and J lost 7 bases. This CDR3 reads CASSQGITSRVWTGRGGYTF. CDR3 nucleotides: TGCGCCAGCAGCCAAGGAATCACGTCTCGGGTATGGACAGGAAGAGGTGGCTACACCTTC.

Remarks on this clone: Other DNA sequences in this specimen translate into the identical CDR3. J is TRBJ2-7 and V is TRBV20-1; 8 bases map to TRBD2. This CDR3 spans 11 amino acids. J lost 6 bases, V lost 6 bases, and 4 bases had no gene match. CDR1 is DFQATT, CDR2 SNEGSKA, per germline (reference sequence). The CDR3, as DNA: TGCAGTGCCAGGGCGGGGGGCGAGCAGTACTTC. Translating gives CSARAGGEQYF.

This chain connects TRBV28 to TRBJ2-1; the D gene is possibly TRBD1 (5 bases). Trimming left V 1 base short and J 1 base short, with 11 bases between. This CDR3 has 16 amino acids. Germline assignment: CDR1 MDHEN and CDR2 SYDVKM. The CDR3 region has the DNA TGTGCCAGCAGTTTATCCAGGGTCAATTCCTACAATGAGCAGTTCTTC. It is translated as CASSLSRVNSYNEQFF.

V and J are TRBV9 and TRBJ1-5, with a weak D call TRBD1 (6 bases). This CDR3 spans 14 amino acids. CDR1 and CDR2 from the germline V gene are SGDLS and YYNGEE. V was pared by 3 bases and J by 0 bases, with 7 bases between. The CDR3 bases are TGTGCCAGCAGCGAACAGGGTAGCAATCAGCCCCAGCATTTT. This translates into CASSEQGSNQPQHF. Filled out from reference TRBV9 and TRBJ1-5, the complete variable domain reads DSGVTQTPKHLITATGQRVTLRCSPRSGDLSVYWYQQSLDQGLQFLIQYYNGEERAKGNILERFSAQQFPDLHSELNLSSLELGDSALYFCASSEQGSNQPQHFGDGTRLSIL.

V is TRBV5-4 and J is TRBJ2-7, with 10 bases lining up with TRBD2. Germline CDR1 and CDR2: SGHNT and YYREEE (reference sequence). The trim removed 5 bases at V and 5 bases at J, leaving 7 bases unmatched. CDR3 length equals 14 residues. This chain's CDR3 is CASRGTSGVHEQYF. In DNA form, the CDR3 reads TGTGCCAGCAGAGGAACTAGCGGGGTACACGAGCAGTACTTC.

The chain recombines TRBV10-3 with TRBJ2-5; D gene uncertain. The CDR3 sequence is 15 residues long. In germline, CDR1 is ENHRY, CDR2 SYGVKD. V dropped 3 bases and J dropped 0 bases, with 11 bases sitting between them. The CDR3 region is CAISDSRINQETQYF. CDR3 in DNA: TGTGCCATCAGTGATTCCAGGATCAACCAAGAGACCCAGTACTTC.